This T cell receptor (beta chain) comes out of a study of patients and donors after allogeneic stem cell transplantation. Looked up from germline, CDR1 is SEHNR and CDR2 is FQNEAQ (reference sequence). CDR3 size: 16 residues. With V trimmed by 2 bases and J by 8 bases, 10 bases remained unmatched. MiXCR was run by TCRdb on the RT-PCR reads, yielding one entry per CDR3 protein. The sample lists 150,000 to 200,000 distinct CDR3 sequences; approximately 28% were seen once. This clonotype was observed once. The TCR comes from a human donor who was either an allogeneic HSCT recipient or a stem cell or donor lymphocyte infusion donor (not recorded which). It is not recorded whose cells these are; they may come from a transplant donor. The specimen was blood, either unsorted or a sorted T cell fraction (not recorded which). V gene TRBV7-9 combines with J gene TRBJ2-1; TRBD1 matches at 9 bases. The CDR3 is CASSLWTDRGSDEQFF. For the CDR3, the DNA is TGTGCCAGCAGCTTATGGACGGACAGGGGCTCCGATGAGCAGTTCTTC.